This passage covers 3 T cell receptor beta chains from one sample sequenced in a study of post-analysis software for immune sequencing data. Whole-study findings and limits: Elevated frequency relative to controls characterized about 5 TRBV segments in patients, TRBV5-6, TRBV5-1 and TRBV20-1 among them.

These TCRs' antigens remain unknown. Prepared TCR beta cDNA libraries contained unique molecular identifiers. From the PCR reads, TCRdb called clonotypes with MiXCR, one entry per CDR3 protein. This repertoire shows 820,000 or so distinct CDR3 sequences, approximately 53% found once; its top ten account for 4% to 5.5%. The material sequenced was blood. The receptor set was obtained from a girl aged 10-17 years with multiple sclerosis.

The chain employs TRBV29-1 and TRBJ1-2, with 7 bases aligning to TRBD1. This CDR3 has 14 residues. The trim removed 7 bases at V and 0 bases at J, leaving 8 bases unmatched. Germline loops: CDR1 SQVTM, CDR2 ANQGSEA. DNA for the CDR3: TGCAGCGCACCCGGGACAGCTTCTAACTATGGCTACACCTTC. Its protein is CSAPGTASNYGYTF.

The V gene is TRBV18, the J gene TRBJ2-6, with TRBD2 matching over 7 bases. Germline V gene data show CDR1 as KGHSH and CDR2 as LQKENI. This CDR3 is built from 14 residues. With 4 bases clipped from V and 6 bases from J, the junction kept 3 bases outside the gene matches. CDR3 protein: CASSQAGEANVLTF. The CDR3 DNA follows: TGTGCCAGCTCACAGGCGGGAGAGGCCAACGTCCTGACTTTC. Full variable domain (rest looked up from reference TRBV18 and TRBJ2-6): NAGVMQNPRHLVRRRGQEARLRCSPMKGHSHVYWYRQLPEEGLKFMVYLQKENIIDESGMPKERFSAEFPKEGPSILRIQQVVRGDSAAYFCASSQAGEANVLTFGAGSRLTVL.

This CDR3 reads CASSSLAWGGPEGDTQYF. The DNA of the CDR3 is TGTGCCAGCAGCTCCTTAGCTTGGGGGGGGCCGGAGGGAGATACGCAGTATTTT. The chain has TRBV7-2 and TRBJ2-3, with D possibly being TRBD2 (7 bases). V lost 4 bases, J lost 5 bases, and 25 bases lay in between. This CDR3 comprises 18 residues. Germline V gene lookup returns CDR1 SGHTA and CDR2 FQGNSA.